This T cell receptor (beta chain) came from a study of cytomegalovirus exposure and HLA in healthy donors listed by TCRdb under 2017. For context, the study as a whole: The roughly 670 repertoires of the first cohort and the 120 validation repertoires were produced on the same platform, according to a later analysis. The study was designed to test whether signatures of past pathogen exposure could be identified by cataloging public T cell receptors. A separate validation cohort of 90 to 150 different subjects was used in addition to the roughly 670-subject first cohort. To predict cytomegalovirus infection status, the study brought together high-throughput TCR immunosequencing, statistical association of individual TCRs with disease status, and machine learning.

Libraries were constructed by the immunoSEQ multiplex PCR assay. The original pipeline was this. A statistical classification framework was developed to diagnose cytomegalovirus status using the catalog of TCR beta chain sequences. TCRdb limited this immuneACCESS table to in-frame rearrangements with V and J called. A share of clones is missing; checked studies link under half to unresolved V genes, and the rest is unexplained. Clone size and V and J calls were adopted from that table, with D and trimming inferred from the DNA. The sample table holds about 38,000 clones, of which around 93% were seen once. About 3.5% of the sample lies in the top ten. As regards this clone: The antigen this receptor binds is unknown. There are no base qualities to consult, and no much larger clone falls within one base.

The donors were included in the validation cohort of 100 to 150 subjects, a group kept apart from the approximately 700-subject first cohort. Broad study findings and their caveats: The classifier was reported to diagnose cytomegalovirus status with high specificity and sensitivity in both the original cohort and the validation cohort. A later analysis lacked HLA typing for the validation cohort, so it scored co-occurrence in that cohort across all 110 or so repertoires. A few of the identified cytomegalovirus-associated TCR beta chains were confirmed in vitro to be specific for cytomegalovirus antigens. Most TCR sequences were observed very rarely across donors, whereas some public TCRs were present in many individuals. The authors suggested that the approach could potentially be extended to other disease states and immunological phenotypes. A later analysis found that TCRs clustered in the first cohort also tended to co-occur in the 120 validation repertoires, with roughly 95% of cluster scores above 0. The study listed over 150 TCR beta chains as associated with cytomegalovirus.

The CDR3 runs 14 amino acids, cysteine and phenylalanine included. The sequence is cut down to CDR3 DNA, 42 bases in frame from base 1. Trimming removed 5 bases from V and 2 bases from J; the gene matches leave 3 bases unexplained. Reading the germline V gene (reference sequence) gives CDR1 GTSNPN and CDR2 SVGIG. Sequencing was performed on PBMCs. The chain is assembled from TRBV30 and TRBJ1-6, and 7 junction bases match TRBD1. The source of this sequence is a young man in good health and CMV-seronegative. The CDR3 is CAWDRVTYNSPLHF. The DNA reads TGTGCCTGGGACAGGGTGACCTATAATTCACCCCTCCACTTT.